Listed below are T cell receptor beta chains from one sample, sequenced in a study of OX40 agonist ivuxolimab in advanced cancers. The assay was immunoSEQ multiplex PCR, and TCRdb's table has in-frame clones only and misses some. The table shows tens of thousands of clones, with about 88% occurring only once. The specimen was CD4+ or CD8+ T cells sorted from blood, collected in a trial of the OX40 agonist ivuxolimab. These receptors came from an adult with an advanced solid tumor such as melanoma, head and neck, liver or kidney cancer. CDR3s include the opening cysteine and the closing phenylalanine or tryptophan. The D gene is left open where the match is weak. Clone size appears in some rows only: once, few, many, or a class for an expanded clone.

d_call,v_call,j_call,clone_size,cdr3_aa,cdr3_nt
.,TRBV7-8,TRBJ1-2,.,CASSSRALYGYTF,TGTGCCAGCAGCTCCAGGGCCCTCTATGGCTACACCTTC
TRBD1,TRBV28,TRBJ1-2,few,CASSRTGGYGYTF,TGTGCCAGCAGTCGGACAGGGGGATATGGCTACACCTTC
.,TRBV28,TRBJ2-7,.,CASTTGSSYEQYF,TGTGCCAGCACCACCGGTAGCTCCTACGAGCAGTACTTC
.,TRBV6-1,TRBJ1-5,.,CASSEGGGQPQHF,TGTGCCAGCAGTGAGGGTGGGGGTCAGCCCCAGCATTTT
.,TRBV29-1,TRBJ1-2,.,CSVRRAEVSYGYTF,TGCAGCGTTCGGAGGGCTGAAGTCTCCTATGGCTACACCTTC
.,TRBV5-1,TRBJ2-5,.,CASSFDPLGARETQYF,TGCGCCAGCAGCTTTGATCCTCTGGGGGCCCGGGAGACCCAGTACTTC
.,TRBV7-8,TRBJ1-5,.,CASSLAGSRNQPQHF,TGTGCCAGCAGCTTAGCGGGGTCTCGCAATCAGCCCCAGCATTTT
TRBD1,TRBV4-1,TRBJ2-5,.,CASSQVGRTGEETQYF,TGCGCCAGCAGCCAAGTGGGGAGGACAGGGGAAGAGACCCAGTACTTC
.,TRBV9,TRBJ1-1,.,CASGRRENTEAFF,TGTGCCAGCGGTCGGCGAGAGAACACTGAAGCTTTCTTT
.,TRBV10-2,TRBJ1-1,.,CASSDWVNTEAFF,TGCGCCAGCAGTGACTGGGTTAACACTGAAGCTTTCTTT